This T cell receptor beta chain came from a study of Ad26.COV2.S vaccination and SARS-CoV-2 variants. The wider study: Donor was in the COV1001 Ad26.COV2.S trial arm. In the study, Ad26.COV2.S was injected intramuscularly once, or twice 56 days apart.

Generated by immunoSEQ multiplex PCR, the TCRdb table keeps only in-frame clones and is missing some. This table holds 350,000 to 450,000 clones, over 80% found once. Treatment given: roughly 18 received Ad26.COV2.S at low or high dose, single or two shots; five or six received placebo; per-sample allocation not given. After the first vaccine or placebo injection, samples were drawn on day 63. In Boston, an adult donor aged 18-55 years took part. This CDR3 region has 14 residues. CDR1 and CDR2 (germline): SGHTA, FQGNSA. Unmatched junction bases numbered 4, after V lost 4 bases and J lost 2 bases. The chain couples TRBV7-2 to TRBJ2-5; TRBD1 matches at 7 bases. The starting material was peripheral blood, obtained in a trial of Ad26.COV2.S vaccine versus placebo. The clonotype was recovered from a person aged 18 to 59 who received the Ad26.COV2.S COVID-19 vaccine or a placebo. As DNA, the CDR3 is TGTGCCAGCAGCTCCGACAGGGAACAAGAGACCCAGTACTTC. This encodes CASSSDREQETQYF.